This is a list of T cell receptor beta chains from one sample in a study of cytomegalovirus exposure and HLA in healthy donors. The repertoire was sequenced with immunoSEQ multiplex PCR; TCRdb's copy has only in-frame clones and lacks some. The profile shows 130,000 to 150,000 clones, roughly four fifths of them singletons. The sample was PBMCs. Source of these receptors: a man aged 40-50 years in good health and CMV-seropositive. Each CDR3 is given with its conserved first and last residue. Each record gives: CDR3 protein, CDR3 DNA, V gene, J gene, clone size, D gene. A D gene is named only where the DNA matches it firmly. Clone sizes are given selectively: once, few, many, or a class where the clone is expanded.

CDR3: CASSDPGQEYEQYF
DNA: TGTGCCAGCAGCGACCCGGGACAGGAGTACGAGCAGTACTTC
V: TRBV5-4
J: TRBJ2-7
size: .
D: TRBD1

CDR3: CASSLRQGNEQYF
DNA: TGTGCCAGCAGTCTACGGCAGGGAAACGAGCAGTACTTC
V: TRBV27
J: TRBJ2-7
size: .
D: .

CDR3: CASSQGSREAFF
DNA: TGTGCCAGCAGTCAGGGGAGCCGAGAAGCTTTCTTT
V: TRBV27
J: TRBJ1-1
size: .
D: .

CDR3: CAISVGTGNTEAFF
DNA: TGTGCCATCAGTGTAGGGACAGGGAACACTGAAGCTTTCTTT
V: TRBV10-3
J: TRBJ1-1
size: .
D: TRBD1

CDR3: CASIKYPDREDTEAFF
DNA: TGTGCCAGCATCAAATATCCCGACAGGGAGGACACTGAAGCTTTCTTT
V: TRBV2
J: TRBJ1-1
size: .
D: TRBD1

CDR3: CASSAGNENQPQHF
DNA: TGTGCCAGCAGTGCCGGGAACGAAAATCAGCCCCAGCATTTT
V: TRBV6-5
J: TRBJ1-5
size: .
D: .

CDR3: CASSLGQGGDTQYF
DNA: TGTGCTAGCAGCTTGGGACAGGGGGGTGATACGCAGTATTTT
V: TRBV7-7
J: TRBJ2-3
size: .
D: TRBD1

CDR3: CASSLSPGVKNIQYF
DNA: TGCGCCAGCAGCTTATCACCAGGGGTCAAGAACATTCAGTACTTC
V: TRBV5-1
J: TRBJ2-4
size: .
D: .

CDR3: CASSPAAENYGYTF
DNA: TGCGCCAGCAGCCCAGCGGCTGAAAACTATGGCTACACCTTC
V: TRBV5-1
J: TRBJ1-2
size: .
D: .

CDR3: CASSYSTGLSYEQYF
DNA: TGCGCCAGCAGCTACTCGACAGGGCTCTCCTACGAGCAGTACTTC
V: TRBV5-1
J: TRBJ2-7
size: .
D: TRBD1

CDR3: CASSEGQGSYEQYF
DNA: TGTGCCAGCAGCGAGGGACAGGGATCCTACGAGCAGTACTTC
V: TRBV9
J: TRBJ2-7
size: .
D: TRBD1

CDR3: CASSPGLAGVDEQFF
DNA: TGTGCCAGCTCACCTGGACTAGCGGGAGTGGATGAGCAGTTCTTC
V: TRBV18
J: TRBJ2-1
size: .
D: TRBD2

CDR3: CASRTDRGRRETQYF
DNA: TGTGCCAGCAGAACGGACAGGGGGCGCCGAGAGACCCAGTACTTC
V: TRBV27
J: TRBJ2-5
size: few
D: TRBD1

CDR3: CAFPSGELDTQYF
DNA: TGTGCCTTCCCTAGCGGGGAACTAGATACGCAGTATTTT
V: TRBV30
J: TRBJ2-3
size: .
D: TRBD2

CDR3: CATSRDPSVTAPNQPQHF
DNA: TGTGCCACCAGCAGAGATCCCTCTGTGACAGCACCCAATCAGCCCCAGCATTTT
V: TRBV15
J: TRBJ1-5
size: .
D: .

CDR3: CAWSGGDNQPQHF
DNA: TGTGCCTGGAGTGGGGGGGACAATCAGCCCCAGCATTTT
V: TRBV30
J: TRBJ1-5
size: .
D: .

CDR3: CASSPTGLREKLFF
DNA: TGTGCCAGCAGCCCTACAGGGTTGCGGGAAAAACTGTTTTTT
V: TRBV6-6
J: TRBJ1-4
size: .
D: .

CDR3: CASSLAEGYADTQYF
DNA: TGCGCCAGCAGCTTGGCGGAGGGGTACGCAGATACGCAGTATTTT
V: TRBV5-1
J: TRBJ2-3
size: .
D: .

CDR3: CASSLRGYPEAFF
DNA: TGTGCCAGCAGCTTAAGAGGGTACCCTGAAGCTTTCTTT
V: TRBV7-9
J: TRBJ1-1
size: .
D: .

CDR3: CASSTQDSYEQYF
DNA: TGTGCCAGTAGTACACAGGACTCCTACGAGCAGTACTTC
V: TRBV19
J: TRBJ2-7
size: .
D: .

CDR3: CASSAVRGYTEAFF
DNA: TGCGCCAGCAGTGCCGTCAGGGGCTATACTGAAGCTTTCTTT
V: TRBV10-2
J: TRBJ1-1
size: few
D: .

CDR3: CASSPTGGAYGYTF
DNA: TGTGCCAGCAGTCCTACAGGGGGCGCCTATGGCTACACCTTC
V: TRBV27
J: TRBJ1-2
size: .
D: TRBD1

CDR3: CASSFQRGQETQYF
DNA: TGCGCCAGCAGCTTCCAGCGGGGGCAAGAGACCCAGTACTTC
V: TRBV5-1
J: TRBJ2-5
size: .
D: TRBD2

CDR3: CASSLSSQGREQFF
DNA: TGTGCCAGCAGTTTATCCTCACAGGGTAGGGAGCAGTTCTTC
V: TRBV27
J: TRBJ2-1
size: .
D: .

CDR3: CASSPRGSYEQYF
DNA: TGTGCCAGCTCACCAAGGGGCTCCTACGAGCAGTACTTC
V: TRBV18
J: TRBJ2-7
size: .
D: .

CDR3: CASSFRQGATSYEQYF
DNA: TGCGCCAGCAGCTTCAGACAGGGGGCGACGTCCTACGAGCAGTACTTC
V: TRBV4-3
J: TRBJ2-7
size: .
D: TRBD1

CDR3: CASSLASGTVPGEQYF
DNA: TGTGCCAGCAGCTTAGCCTCCGGGACAGTGCCTGGCGAGCAGTACTTC
V: TRBV7-8
J: TRBJ2-7
size: .
D: TRBD1

CDR3: CASRAGTGGWETQYF
DNA: TGTGCCAGCAGAGCCGGGACAGGGGGCTGGGAGACCCAGTACTTC
V: TRBV5-8
J: TRBJ2-5
size: .
D: TRBD1

CDR3: CATSMRGIGNEQFF
DNA: TGTGCCACCAGCATGCGGGGGATTGGCAATGAGCAGTTCTTC
V: TRBV15
J: TRBJ2-1
size: .
D: TRBD2

CDR3: CASSPEAANNYGYTF
DNA: TGTGCCAGCAGCCCGGAGGCAGCCAATAACTATGGCTACACCTTC
V: TRBV2
J: TRBJ1-2
size: .
D: .

CDR3: CASRIQGASNQPQHF
DNA: TGTGCCAGTAGAATACAGGGGGCTAGCAATCAGCCCCAGCATTTT
V: TRBV19
J: TRBJ1-5
size: once
D: TRBD1

CDR3: CASSLSAGASNQPQHF
DNA: TGTGCCAGCAGTTTATCGGCGGGAGCGAGCAATCAGCCCCAGCATTTT
V: TRBV27
J: TRBJ1-5
size: .
D: .

CDR3: CTSSQSYQGGLANEKLFF
DNA: TGCACCAGCAGCCAATCGTACCAAGGGGGCTTAGCTAATGAAAAACTGTTTTTT
V: TRBV4-1
J: TRBJ1-4
size: .
D: TRBD1

CDR3: CASSKGPRGSYNEQFF
DNA: TGTGCCAGCAGCAAAGGGCCTCGAGGTTCCTACAATGAGCAGTTCTTC
V: TRBV21-1
J: TRBJ2-1
size: once
D: .

CDR3: CASSPLTSGSWYNEQFF
DNA: TGCGCCAGCAGCCCACTGACTAGCGGGAGTTGGTACAATGAGCAGTTCTTC
V: TRBV5-1
J: TRBJ2-1
size: .
D: TRBD2

CDR3: CASSRDSLSYEQYF
DNA: TGTGCCAGTAGTAGGGACAGTTTATCCTACGAGCAGTACTTC
V: TRBV19
J: TRBJ2-7
size: .
D: TRBD1

CDR3: CASRQGWSFREQYF
DNA: TGTGCCAGCAGGCAGGGCTGGAGCTTTCGCGAGCAGTACTTC
V: TRBV6-6
J: TRBJ2-7
size: .
D: .

CDR3: CASSSGTFATNEKLFF
DNA: TGTGCCAGCAGCTCCGGGACATTTGCAACTAATGAAAAACTGTTTTTT
V: TRBV5-4
J: TRBJ1-4
size: once
D: .

CDR3: CASSPLPGGWDTQYF
DNA: TGTGCCAGCAGCCCTTTGCCAGGGGGCTGGGATACGCAGTATTTT
V: TRBV7-9
J: TRBJ2-3
size: .
D: TRBD1

CDR3: CAGGSGGTNNEQFF
DNA: TGTGCCGGAGGGTCGGGAGGGACAAACAATGAGCAGTTCTTC
V: TRBV9
J: TRBJ2-1
size: .
D: TRBD2

CDR3: CASSLTSGRGGDNEQFF
DNA: TGTGCCAGCAGTTTGACTAGCGGGAGGGGAGGCGACAATGAGCAGTTCTTC
V: TRBV5-6
J: TRBJ2-1
size: few
D: TRBD2

CDR3: CASSIILTGFSYEQYF
DNA: TGTGCCAGTAGCATTATCTTGACAGGATTCTCCTACGAGCAGTACTTC
V: TRBV19
J: TRBJ2-7
size: .
D: .

CDR3: CASSLGRGSGNTIYF
DNA: TGCGCCAGCAGTCTCGGCCGGGGGTCTGGAAACACCATATATTTT
V: TRBV4-1
J: TRBJ1-3
size: .
D: .

CDR3: CASSLGTGLSNQPQHF
DNA: TGTGCCAGCAGCTTAGGGACAGGGTTGAGCAATCAGCCCCAGCATTTT
V: TRBV7-9
J: TRBJ1-5
size: .
D: TRBD1

CDR3: CASALGGEYQETQYF
DNA: TGTGCCAGCGCTCTTGGGGGCGAGTACCAAGAGACCCAGTACTTC
V: TRBV9
J: TRBJ2-5
size: .
D: .

CDR3: CASHPSGDSYNEQFF
DNA: TGTGCCAGCCACCCTAGCGGAGACTCCTACAATGAGCAGTTCTTC
V: TRBV7-9
J: TRBJ2-1
size: .
D: TRBD2

CDR3: CASSEMGQLSPLHF
DNA: TGTGCCAGCAGTGAAATGGGACAGTTGTCACCCCTCCACTTT
V: TRBV6-1
J: TRBJ1-6
size: .
D: TRBD1

CDR3: CASSPPSGSRNEQYF
DNA: TGTGCCAGCTCACCCCCTAGCGGGAGTAGGAACGAGCAGTACTTC
V: TRBV18
J: TRBJ2-7
size: .
D: TRBD2